The 2 T cell receptor beta chains presented below share a single source sample, sequenced in a study of T cells in Graves' hyperthyroidism and ophthalmopathy. RNA transcripts were the template for amplifying TCR beta CDR3 regions. HTBI primers were used for first-round RT-PCR of the TCR CDR3. Using its own MiXCR run on the multiplex PCR reads, TCRdb lists one record per CDR3 protein. The sample shows roughly 530,000 distinct CDR3 sequences, roughly a sixth of them seen only once. Sequencing was carried out using blood. Source of these receptors: a woman aged 18-29 years with Graves' ophthalmopathy.

This clonotype showed up many times. This chain uses TRBV28 with TRBJ1-2; possibly TRBD1 for D (5 bases). The CDR3 loop spans 15 amino acids. The germline gives CDR1 MDHEN, CDR2 SYDVKM. Trimming took off 3 bases at V and 8 bases at J, with 19 bases between the two ends. The CDR3 DNA follows: TGTGCCAGCAGTTTGCCGGGACGGACCTCTCGCGGCTACACCTTC. It codes for CASSLPGRTSRGYTF.

As to this clonotype: A much larger clone sits a single nucleotide away, making a read error possible. The chain uses TRBV14 and TRBJ2-7; 9 bases map to TRBD2. The CDR3 runs 16 residues. CDR1 SGHDN and CDR2 FVKESK come from the germline V gene. CDR3 sequence (DNA): TGTGCCAGCACCCCGATCGGGGCTAGCGGGGAGGGCGAGCAGTCCTTC. Translating it yields CASTPIGASGEGEQSF.